The 17 T cell receptor beta chains reported below all come from one sample, sequenced in a study of T cell changes during pregnancy in multiple sclerosis. Clones were read by immunoSEQ multiplex PCR, and TCRdb kept only the in-frame ones, dropping some. The sample lists about 41,000 clones; 80% to 90% were seen once. This material consisted of CD4+ T cells from peripheral blood mononuclear cells, taken in the first trimester of pregnancy. Every receptor here comes from a female donor with multiple sclerosis, enrolled in a pregnancy study.

The V and J genes are TRBV5-4 and TRBJ2-2; 10 bases fit TRBD2. The CDR3 is made up of 15 amino acids. After removal of 2 bases from V and 3 bases from J, the junction contained 1 base not matched to a gene. In germline, CDR1 is SGHNT, CDR2 YYREEE (reference sequence). CDR3 protein: CASSFGLADTGELFF. The CDR3 coding sequence is TGTGCCAGCAGCTTTGGACTAGCGGACACCGGGGAGCTGTTTTTT.

CDR3 coding DNA: TGTGCCAGCAGTCTAGCGGGAGGTTTACAAGAGACCCAGTACTTC. It yields the protein CASSLAGGLQETQYF. The J gene is TRBJ2-5, the V gene TRBV28; 11 bases agree with TRBD2. J gave up 2 bases and V 5 bases, and 4 bases lay outside the gene matches. Per the germline V gene, CDR1 is MDHEN and CDR2 is SYDVKM. This CDR3 is built from 15 residues.

The V call is TRBV11-2, the J call TRBJ2-2, with D possibly TRBD1 on 6 matching bases. V shed 5 bases and J shed 2 bases, with 12 bases lying between them. This CDR3 region has 15 residues. Germline assignment: CDR1 SGHAT and CDR2 FQNNGV. The CDR3 spells CASSVHRANTGELFF. CDR3 sequence (DNA): TGTGCCAGCAGCGTTCACAGGGCTAACACCGGGGAGCTGTTTTTT.

The chain joins TRBV6-1 to TRBJ2-5, with D hard to call. Germline lookup yields CDR1 MNHNS and CDR2 SASEGT. The CDR3 spans 12 residues. The V and J ends lost 7 bases and 5 bases respectively, with 11 bases between them. The CDR3 sequence is CASTVDRETQYF. Here the CDR3 DNA reads TGTGCCAGCACGGTAGATCGTGAGACCCAGTACTTC.

The V and J genes are TRBV11-2 and TRBJ2-7; TRBD1 agrees at 9 bases. Trimming removed 7 bases from V and 6 bases from J; junction bases left unmatched: 7. CDR3 length: 13 residues. CDR1 and CDR2 from the germline V gene are SGHAT and FQNNGV. The CDR3 is CASTTGTGSEQYF. Here the CDR3 DNA reads TGTGCCAGCACCACCGGGACAGGGAGCGAGCAGTACTTC.

The chain joins TRBV9 to TRBJ2-7; 11 nucleotides match TRBD2. This CDR3 has 16 amino acids. Germline CDR1 and CDR2: SGDLS and YYNGEE. V shed 4 bases, J shed 0 bases, and the junction held 6 bases outside the gene matches. The CDR3 loop is CASSYRGTSGSYEQYF. CDR3 in DNA: TGTGCCAGCAGCTACAGGGGGACTAGCGGCTCCTACGAGCAGTACTTC.

This chain connects TRBV5-6 to TRBJ2-2; 9 positions match TRBD2. CDR1 is SGHDT and CDR2 is YYEEEE in the germline V gene. CDR3 length equals 17 residues. V was clipped by 3 bases and J by 1 base; unmatched bases: 7. CDR3 sequence (DNA): TGTGCCAGCAGCTCGGGGCTAGCGGGGATGAACACCGGGGAGCTGTTTTTT. Its protein product is CASSSGLAGMNTGELFF.

The chain joins TRBV27 to TRBJ2-5; weak D call: TRBD2 (5 bases). This CDR3 has 13 residues. Germline assignment: CDR1 MNHEY and CDR2 SMNVEV (reference sequence). Deletions cut 2 bases from V and 5 bases from J, with 9 bases between. The CDR3 DNA is TGTGCCAGCAGTTTAGCTAGCCTGGAGACCCAGTACTTC. Translation: CASSLASLETQYF.

The chain couples TRBV18 to TRBJ2-6; 9 nucleotides align to TRBD1. The CDR3 totals 15 residues. V trimming: 9 bases; J trimming: 4 bases; junction bases outside the gene matches: 7. Germline V gene sequence: CDR1 KGHSH, CDR2 LQKENI. The CDR3 DNA follows: TGTGCCAGTACAGGGGGCTCGCGGGGGGCCAACGTCCTGACTTTC. Translating gives CASTGGSRGANVLTF.

J is TRBJ1-1 and V is TRBV11-2; weak D call: TRBD1 (6 bases). V lost 5 bases, J lost 3 bases, and 16 bases lay in between. The CDR3 spans 15 residues. CDR1 and CDR2 (germline): SGHAT, FQNNGV. The CDR3 loop reads CASSDRDKEDTEAFF. DNA of the CDR3: TGTGCCAGCAGCGACCGGGACAAGGAGGACACTGAAGCTTTCTTT.

The rearrangement uses TRBV7-9 and TRBJ1-5; a weak D match, TRBD1 (6 bases). The V end lost 9 bases, the J end lost 3 bases, and 15 bases lay between the germline ends. Germline V CDR1 and CDR2: SEHNR, FQNEAQ (reference sequence). The CDR3 is 14 amino acids. The CDR3 DNA is TGTGCCAGTGTGGGAGGGGGACCCAATCAGCCCCAGCATTTT. The encoded protein is CASVGGGPNQPQHF.

The chain couples TRBV6-5 to TRBJ1-1, with TRBD1 as a possible D gene (6 bases). This CDR3 contains 15 residues. In germline, CDR1 is MNHEY, CDR2 SVGAGI. Trimming pared 1 base from V and 2 bases from J, leaving 11 bases between. The CDR3 sequence: CASSYLGAINTEAFF. CDR3 DNA sequence: TGTGCCAGCAGTTACTTGGGGGCAATAAACACTGAAGCTTTCTTT.

The chain uses TRBV12-2 and TRBJ2-5; the D segment call TRBD2 is taken from the table without a DNA check. TRBV12-2 is recorded as a pseudogene. The CDR3 has 15 residues. The CDR3 DNA follows: TGTGCAAGTCGCCTCCTGGGGAGCGGCGGGGAGACCCAGTACTTC. Its protein product is CASRLLGSGGETQYF.

V gene TRBV9 combines with J gene TRBJ2-3; 11 bases match TRBD1. The length of the CDR3 is 16 residues. V trimming: 4 bases; J trimming: 2 bases; junction bases outside the gene matches: 6. CDR1 and CDR2 (germline): SGDLS, YYNGEE. The CDR3 DNA follows: TGTGCCAGCAGCAGAGGGGACAGGGGGAACACAGATACGCAGTATTTT. Translated: CASSRGDRGNTDTQYF.

The chain carries TRBV2 and TRBJ2-7; 8 bases are a match to TRBD2. This CDR3 has 13 residues. CDR1 and CDR2 (germline): SNHLY, FYNNEI. Germline trimming cut 8 bases from V and 6 bases from J; bases unmatched to any gene: 9. The CDR3 DNA is TGTGCCAGCTTTAGCGGGACGTTCGTCGAGCAGTACTTC. It codes for CASFSGTFVEQYF. The whole variable domain, remainder taken from reference TRBV2 and TRBJ2-7, is EPEVTQTPSHQVTQMGQEVILRCVPISNHLYFYWYRQILGQKVEFLVSFYNNEISEKSEIFDDQFSVERPDGSNFTLKIRSTKLEDSAMYFCASFSGTFVEQYFGPGTRLTVT.

The chain combines TRBV5-8 with TRBJ2-4, with D possibly matching TRBD2 (5 bases). Trimming removed 9 bases at V and 9 bases at J, with 19 bases between. The CDR3 covers 13 residues. Germline CDR1 reads SGHTS; CDR2 reads YDEGEE. CDR3 sequence reads: CATRPSGSGIQYF. As DNA, the CDR3 is TGTGCCACCCGTCCATCGGGATCAGGCATTCAGTACTTC. The full variable domain, with the rest looked up from reference TRBV5-8 and TRBJ2-4, is EAGVTQSPTHLIKTRGQQATLRCSPISGHTSVYWYQQALGLGLQFLLWYDEGEERNRGNFPPRFSGRQFPNYSSELNVNALELEDSALYLCATRPSGSGIQYFGAGTRLSVL.

The V call is TRBV5-4, the J call TRBJ1-2; 10 bases are a match to TRBD1. This CDR3 has 13 amino acids. V shed 4 bases, J shed 6 bases, and the junction held 3 bases outside the gene matches. Germline loops: CDR1 SGHNT, CDR2 YYREEE (reference sequence). The CDR3 spells CASSDRGRHGYTF. The CDR3 coding sequence is TGTGCCAGCAGCGACAGGGGGCGTCATGGCTACACCTTC.